The following is a T cell receptor (beta chain) sequence with its context. The V end lost 5 bases, the J end lost 3 bases, and 11 bases lay between the germline ends. Germline CDR1 is SGHRS and CDR2 is YFSETQ. This CDR3 has 13 amino acids. This sample was included in a study of blood T cell repertoires in COVID-19. About the research overall: The study drew acute and convalescent COVID-19 samples from the United States, Italy and Spain. Sample material is recorded as cDNA or gDNA derived from T cells, B-cell-depleted T cells, or PBMCs.

Per the study methods: For nucleated cells, counts were estimated from reference gene primer amplification. Here immunoSEQ multiplex PCR was the method, and the copy in TCRdb shows in-frame clones only, minus some. That table supplies the V and J calls and clone size; D and trimming were determined from the DNA. Of under 200,000 clones in the sample, 70% to 85% were seen once. J is TRBJ2-5 and V is TRBV5-1; tentatively, D is TRBD2 (6 bases). This receptor was obtained from a woman over 75 with acute or convalescent COVID-19. Material: peripheral blood. The CDR3, as DNA: TGCGCCAGCAGGTCCGGGAGCAAAGAGACCCAGTACTTC. Its protein product is CASRSGSKETQYF.